A selection of T cell receptor beta chains follows, all from one sample in a study of shared clonotypes between healthy human individuals. Clones were read by immunoSEQ multiplex PCR, and TCRdb kept only the in-frame ones, dropping some. The repertoire holds 1,400,000 or so clones, with around 98.5% as singletons. The material sequenced was naive CD4+ T cells sorted from blood. Source of these receptors: a man younger than 40 in good health. CDR3s include the opening cysteine and the closing phenylalanine or tryptophan. D genes are given only for firm matches. Clone size is shown for a subset of rows, as once, few, many or a class of expanded clone.

CDR3 protein: CASSLEGRNTEAFF; CDR3 DNA: TGTGCCAGCAGCTTAGAAGGGAGAAACACTGAAGCTTTCTTT; D gene: -; J gene: TRBJ1-1; V gene: TRBV7-2; clone size: -
CDR3 protein: CSVWGYRARWGANVLTF; CDR3 DNA: TGCAGCGTTTGGGGCTACAGGGCCCGCTGGGGGGCCAACGTCCTGACTTTC; D gene: -; J gene: TRBJ2-6; V gene: TRBV29-1; clone size: -
CDR3 protein: CASGRGPWGGPDTQYF; CDR3 DNA: TGTGCCAGCGGAAGGGGCCCCTGGGGAGGCCCAGATACGCAGTATTTT; D gene: -; J gene: TRBJ2-3; V gene: TRBV2; clone size: once
CDR3 protein: CASSQGQGNYNEQFF; CDR3 DNA: TGTGCCAGCAGCCAGGGACAGGGAAACTACAATGAGCAGTTCTTC; D gene: TRBD1; J gene: TRBJ2-1; V gene: TRBV5-5; clone size: -
CDR3 protein: CASSGTSGHNEQFF; CDR3 DNA: TGTGCCAGCAGCGGGACTAGCGGTCACAATGAGCAGTTCTTC; D gene: TRBD2; J gene: TRBJ2-1; V gene: TRBV9; clone size: -
CDR3 protein: CASSQVRSSYNEQFF; CDR3 DNA: TGCGCCAGCAGCCAAGTCCGTAGCTCCTACAATGAGCAGTTCTTC; D gene: -; J gene: TRBJ2-1; V gene: TRBV4-3; clone size: -
CDR3 protein: CSVRTGPNEQYF; CDR3 DNA: TGCAGCGTTCGGACAGGGCCCAACGAGCAGTACTTC; D gene: TRBD1; J gene: TRBJ2-7; V gene: TRBV29-1; clone size: -
CDR3 protein: CASRRPGPTDTQYF; CDR3 DNA: TGTGCCAGCAGGCGCCCTGGACCGACAGATACGCAGTATTTT; D gene: -; J gene: TRBJ2-3; V gene: TRBV28; clone size: -
CDR3 protein: CASSVGGLTSGNEQFF; CDR3 DNA: TGTGCCAGCAGCGTAGGGGGTCTCACTAGCGGGAATGAGCAGTTCTTC; D gene: TRBD2; J gene: TRBJ2-1; V gene: TRBV9; clone size: -
CDR3 protein: CASSVRSREWYDTQYF; CDR3 DNA: TGTGCCAGCAGCGTACGGTCGCGGGAGTGGTACGATACGCAGTATTTT; D gene: TRBD2; J gene: TRBJ2-3; V gene: TRBV9; clone size: -
CDR3 protein: CASSRHDSQYF; CDR3 DNA: TGTGCCAGCAGCCGCCATGATTCGCAGTATTTT; D gene: -; J gene: TRBJ2-3; V gene: TRBV5-5; clone size: -
CDR3 protein: CASSRQGALIVGYTF; CDR3 DNA: TGTGCCAGCAGCAGACAGGGTGCCCTCATTGTTGGCTACACCTTC; D gene: -; J gene: TRBJ1-2; V gene: TRBV21-1; clone size: once
CDR3 protein: CASSLWGRAPDTQYF; CDR3 DNA: TGTGCCAGCAGTTTATGGGGCAGAGCGCCCGACACCCAGTACTTC; D gene: -; J gene: TRBJ2-5; V gene: TRBV28; clone size: -
CDR3 protein: CASSTLAGVAGEQFF; CDR3 DNA: TGTGCCAGTAGTACCCTAGCGGGAGTCGCGGGTGAGCAGTTCTTC; D gene: TRBD2; J gene: TRBJ2-1; V gene: TRBV19; clone size: -
CDR3 protein: CASSIAGGRVLSYEQYF; CDR3 DNA: TGTGCCAGTAGTATAGCTGGCGGGAGAGTTCTATCCTACGAGCAGTACTTC; D gene: TRBD2; J gene: TRBJ2-7; V gene: TRBV19; clone size: -
CDR3 protein: CASSRTGTNEQFF; CDR3 DNA: TGTGCCAGCTCCCGGACAGGGACCAATGAGCAGTTCTTC; D gene: TRBD1; J gene: TRBJ2-1; V gene: TRBV18; clone size: -
CDR3 protein: CASSPIQGNTEAFF; CDR3 DNA: TGTGCCAGCAGCCCGATTCAGGGAAACACTGAAGCTTTCTTT; D gene: -; J gene: TRBJ1-1; V gene: TRBV9; clone size: -
CDR3 protein: CASSLLAGGYNEQFF; CDR3 DNA: TGTGCCAGCAGCCTACTGGCAGGGGGTTACAATGAGCAGTTCTTC; D gene: TRBD1; J gene: TRBJ2-1; V gene: TRBV7-3; clone size: -
CDR3 protein: CASSRMGNQPQHF; CDR3 DNA: TGTGCCAGCAGCAGGATGGGAAATCAGCCCCAGCATTTT; D gene: -; J gene: TRBJ1-5; V gene: TRBV2; clone size: -
CDR3 protein: CASSTQSGTVHEKLFF; CDR3 DNA: TGTGCCAGCAGCACTCAATCCGGGACAGTTCATGAAAAACTGTTTTTT; D gene: TRBD1; J gene: TRBJ1-4; V gene: TRBV9; clone size: -
CDR3 protein: CASSFRPYEQYF; CDR3 DNA: TGTGCCAGCAGTTTCCGACCCTACGAGCAGTACTTC; D gene: -; J gene: TRBJ2-7; V gene: TRBV28; clone size: once
CDR3 protein: CASSPRTIYEQYF; CDR3 DNA: TGTGCCAGCTCACCTCGGACAATTTACGAGCAGTACTTC; D gene: -; J gene: TRBJ2-7; V gene: TRBV18; clone size: -
CDR3 protein: CAISRDLTETQYF; CDR3 DNA: TGTGCCATCAGTAGGGACTTGACGGAGACCCAGTACTTC; D gene: -; J gene: TRBJ2-5; V gene: TRBV10-3; clone size: -
CDR3 protein: CAIQDLGNEQFF; CDR3 DNA: TGTGCCATCCAGGACCTGGGGAATGAGCAGTTCTTC; D gene: -; J gene: TRBJ2-1; V gene: TRBV10-3; clone size: -
CDR3 protein: CATSRDKDWPFTGELFF; CDR3 DNA: TGTGCCACCAGCAGAGATAAGGACTGGCCGTTTACCGGGGAGCTGTTTTTT; D gene: -; J gene: TRBJ2-2; V gene: TRBV15; clone size: -
CDR3 protein: CASSLLQGQGGNTIYF; CDR3 DNA: TGTGCCAGCAGCTTGCTCCAGGGCCAGGGAGGAAACACCATATATTTT; D gene: -; J gene: TRBJ1-3; V gene: TRBV5-6; clone size: -
CDR3 protein: CASSRGGPQAYNEQFF; CDR3 DNA: TGTGCCAGCTCCCGAGGAGGTCCCCAGGCCTACAATGAGCAGTTCTTC; D gene: -; J gene: TRBJ2-1; V gene: TRBV6-4; clone size: -
CDR3 protein: CASSLEQRVSDEQFF; CDR3 DNA: TGTGCCAGCAGCTTGGAACAGAGGGTGAGTGATGAGCAGTTCTTC; D gene: -; J gene: TRBJ2-1; V gene: TRBV5-4; clone size: -
CDR3 protein: CASSYFGIREETQYF; CDR3 DNA: TGTGCCAGCAGTTACTTTGGGATTAGGGAAGAGACCCAGTACTTC; D gene: -; J gene: TRBJ2-5; V gene: TRBV6-5; clone size: -
CDR3 protein: CASTRHGGTESSYEQYF; CDR3 DNA: TGCGCCAGCACGAGACACGGGGGTACGGAGAGCTCCTACGAGCAGTACTTC; D gene: -; J gene: TRBJ2-7; V gene: TRBV5-1; clone size: once
CDR3 protein: CASSPTISVSEAFF; CDR3 DNA: TGTGCCAGCTCACCTACAATATCTGTCTCTGAAGCTTTCTTT; D gene: -; J gene: TRBJ1-1; V gene: TRBV18; clone size: -
CDR3 protein: CASTDPSGYTF; CDR3 DNA: TGTGCCAGCACCGATCCATCTGGCTACACCTTC; D gene: -; J gene: TRBJ1-2; V gene: TRBV7-9; clone size: -
CDR3 protein: CASSLEFPGPTSPYEQYF; CDR3 DNA: TGTGCCAGCAGCTTAGAGTTCCCAGGCCCAACATCACCCTACGAGCAGTACTTC; D gene: -; J gene: TRBJ2-7; V gene: TRBV7-6; clone size: -
CDR3 protein: CASSPGLAGVTDTQYF; CDR3 DNA: TGTGCCAGCAGCCCTGGACTAGCGGGAGTTACAGATACGCAGTATTTT; D gene: TRBD2; J gene: TRBJ2-3; V gene: TRBV11-3; clone size: -
CDR3 protein: CASSFTDSSYNEQFF; CDR3 DNA: TGCGCCAGCAGCTTTACGGACAGCTCCTACAATGAGCAGTTCTTC; D gene: -; J gene: TRBJ2-1; V gene: TRBV5-1; clone size: once
CDR3 protein: CATSSFGAGKTYGYTF; CDR3 DNA: TGTGCCACCTCGTCTTTCGGGGCAGGAAAAACGTATGGCTACACCTTC; D gene: -; J gene: TRBJ1-2; V gene: TRBV28; clone size: -
CDR3 protein: CASSLSPEGIRYF; CDR3 DNA: TGTGCCAGCAGCTTATCCCCTGAGGGGATTCGGTACTTC; D gene: -; J gene: TRBJ2-7; V gene: TRBV7-8; clone size: -
CDR3 protein: CASSQTGELFF; CDR3 DNA: TGTGCCAGCAGTCAAACCGGGGAGCTGTTTTTT; D gene: -; J gene: TRBJ2-2; V gene: TRBV28; clone size: -